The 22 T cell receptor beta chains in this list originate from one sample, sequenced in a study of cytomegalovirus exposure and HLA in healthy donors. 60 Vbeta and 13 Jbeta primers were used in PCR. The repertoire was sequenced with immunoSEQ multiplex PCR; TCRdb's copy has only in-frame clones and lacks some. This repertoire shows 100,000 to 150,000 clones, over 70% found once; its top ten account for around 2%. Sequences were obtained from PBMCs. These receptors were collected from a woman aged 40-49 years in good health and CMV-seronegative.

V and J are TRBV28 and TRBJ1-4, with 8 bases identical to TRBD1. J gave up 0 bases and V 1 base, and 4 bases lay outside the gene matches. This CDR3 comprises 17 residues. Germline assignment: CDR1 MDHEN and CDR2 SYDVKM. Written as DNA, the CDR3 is TGTGCCAGCAGTTTATCCGGCAGGGGGCCAACTAATGAAAAACTGTTTTTT. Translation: CASSLSGRGPTNEKLFF.

The chain's CDR3 is CSAFMWRQETQYF. In nucleotides, the CDR3 is TGCAGCGCGTTCATGTGGCGGCAAGAGACCCAGTACTTC. The chain joins TRBV29-1 to TRBJ2-5, with D hard to call. The germline CDR1 and CDR2 sequences are SQVTM and ANQGSEA. CDR3 length: 13 residues. Trimming took 7 bases from V and 2 from J, leaving 14 bases between them. Full variable domain (remainder filled in from reference TRBV29-1 and TRBJ2-5): SAVISQKPSRDICQRGTSLTIQCQVDSQVTMMFWYRQQPGQSLTLIATANQGSEATYESGFVIDKFPISRPNLTFSTLTVSNMSPEDSSIYLCSAFMWRQETQYFGPGTRLLVL.

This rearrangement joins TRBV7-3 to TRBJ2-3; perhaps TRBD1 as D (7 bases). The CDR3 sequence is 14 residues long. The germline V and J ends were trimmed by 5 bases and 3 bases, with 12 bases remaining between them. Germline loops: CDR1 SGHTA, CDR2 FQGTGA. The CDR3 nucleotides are TGTGCCAGCAGCCCGTCAGGGGGGACAGATACGCAGTATTTT. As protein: CASSPSGGTDTQYF. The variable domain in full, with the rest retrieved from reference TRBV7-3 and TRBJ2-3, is GAGVSQTPSNKVTEKGKYVELRCDPISGHTALYWYRQSLGQGPEFLIYFQGTGAADDSGLPNDRFFAVRPEGSVSTLKIQRTERGDSAVYLCASSPSGGTDTQYFGPGTRLTVL.

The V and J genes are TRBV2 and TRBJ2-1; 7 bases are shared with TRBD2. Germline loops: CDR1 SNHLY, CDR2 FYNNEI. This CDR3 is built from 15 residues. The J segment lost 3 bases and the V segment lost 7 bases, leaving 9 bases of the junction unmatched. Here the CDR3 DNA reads TGTGCCAGCACCATAGGGACTACCAACTACAATGAGCAGTTCTTC. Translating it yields CASTIGTTNYNEQFF.

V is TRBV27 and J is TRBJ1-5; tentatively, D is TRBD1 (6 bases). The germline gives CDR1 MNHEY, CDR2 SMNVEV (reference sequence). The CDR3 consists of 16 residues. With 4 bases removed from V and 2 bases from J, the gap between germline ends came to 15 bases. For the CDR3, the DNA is TGTGCCAGCAGTTCAGGGGCAGGGATGGGCAATCAGCCCCAGCATTTT. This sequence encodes CASSSGAGMGNQPQHF.

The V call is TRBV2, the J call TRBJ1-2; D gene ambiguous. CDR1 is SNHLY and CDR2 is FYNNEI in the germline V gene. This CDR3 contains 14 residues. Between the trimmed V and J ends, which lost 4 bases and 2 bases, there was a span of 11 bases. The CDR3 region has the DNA TGTGCCAGCAGTGCGAGGGCCACAAACTATGGCTACACCTTC. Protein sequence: CASSARATNYGYTF.

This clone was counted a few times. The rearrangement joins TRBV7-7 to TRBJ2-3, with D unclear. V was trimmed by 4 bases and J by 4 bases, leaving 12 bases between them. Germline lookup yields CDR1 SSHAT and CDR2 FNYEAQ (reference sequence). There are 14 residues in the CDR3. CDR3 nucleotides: TGTGCCAGCAGCTCCGGCGGAGTACCAGATACGCAGTATTTT. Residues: CASSSGGVPDTQYF. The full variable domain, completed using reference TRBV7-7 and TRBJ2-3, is GAGVSQSPRYKVTKRGQDVTLRCDPISSHATLYWYQQALGQGPEFLTYFNYEAQPDKSGLPSDRFSAERPEGSISTLTIQRTEQRDSAMYRCASSSGGVPDTQYFGPGTRLTVL.

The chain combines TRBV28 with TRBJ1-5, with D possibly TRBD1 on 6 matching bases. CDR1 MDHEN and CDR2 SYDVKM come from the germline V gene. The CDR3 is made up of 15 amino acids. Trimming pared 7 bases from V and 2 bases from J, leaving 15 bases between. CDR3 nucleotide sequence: TGTGCCAGCATTAGGGGGGGGACGCGCAATCAGCCCCAGCATTTT. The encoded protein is CASIRGGTRNQPQHF.

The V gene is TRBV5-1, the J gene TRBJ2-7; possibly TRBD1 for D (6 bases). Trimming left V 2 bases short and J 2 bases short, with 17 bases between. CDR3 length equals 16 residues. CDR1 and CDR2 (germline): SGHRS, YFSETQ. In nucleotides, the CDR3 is TGCGCCAGCAGCTTTTCGGACAGTCTACTAACCTACGAGCAGTACTTC. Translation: CASSFSDSLLTYEQYF.

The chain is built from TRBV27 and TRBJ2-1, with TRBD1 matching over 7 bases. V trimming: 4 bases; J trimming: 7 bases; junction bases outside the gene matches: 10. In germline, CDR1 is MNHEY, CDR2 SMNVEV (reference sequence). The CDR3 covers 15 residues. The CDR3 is CASSSGTVVLNEQFF. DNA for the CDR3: TGTGCCAGCAGTTCGGGGACAGTTGTCTTAAATGAGCAGTTCTTC.

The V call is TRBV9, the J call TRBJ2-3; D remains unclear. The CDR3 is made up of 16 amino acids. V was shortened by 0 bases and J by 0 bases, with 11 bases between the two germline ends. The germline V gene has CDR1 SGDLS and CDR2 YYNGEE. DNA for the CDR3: TGTGCCAGCAGCGTAGGTGCAGGCTTTAGCACAGATACGCAGTATTTT. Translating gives CASSVGAGFSTDTQYF. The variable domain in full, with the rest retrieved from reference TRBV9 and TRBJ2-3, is DSGVTQTPKHLITATGQRVTLRCSPRSGDLSVYWYQQSLDQGLQFLIQYYNGEERAKGNILERFSAQQFPDLHSELNLSSLELGDSALYFCASSVGAGFSTDTQYFGPGTRLTVL.

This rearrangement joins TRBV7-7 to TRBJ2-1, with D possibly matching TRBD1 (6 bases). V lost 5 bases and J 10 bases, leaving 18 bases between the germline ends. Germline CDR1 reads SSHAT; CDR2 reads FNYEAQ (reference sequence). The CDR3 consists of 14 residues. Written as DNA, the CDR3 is TGTGCCAGCAGCGGCGCTCCAGGGGTCGGGGAGCAGTTCTTC. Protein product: CASSGAPGVGEQFF.

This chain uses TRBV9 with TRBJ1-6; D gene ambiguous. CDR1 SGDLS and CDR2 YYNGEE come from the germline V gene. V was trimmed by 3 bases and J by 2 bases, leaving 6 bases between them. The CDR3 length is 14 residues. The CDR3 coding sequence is TGTGCCAGCAGCGGGCCTCCCTATAATTCACCCCTCCACTTT. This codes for CASSGPPYNSPLHF.

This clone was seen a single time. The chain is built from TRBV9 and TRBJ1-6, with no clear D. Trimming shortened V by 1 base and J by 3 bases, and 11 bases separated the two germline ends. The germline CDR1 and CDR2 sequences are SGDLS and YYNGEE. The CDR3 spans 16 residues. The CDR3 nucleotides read TGTGCCAGCAGCGTAAGTCCAGATATCTATAATTCACCCCTCCACTTT. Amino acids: CASSVSPDIYNSPLHF.

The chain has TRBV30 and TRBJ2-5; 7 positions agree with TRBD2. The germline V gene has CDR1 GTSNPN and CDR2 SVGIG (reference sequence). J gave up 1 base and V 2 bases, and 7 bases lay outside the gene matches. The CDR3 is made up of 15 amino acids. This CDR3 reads CAWSLTGGIQETQYF. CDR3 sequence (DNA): TGTGCCTGGAGTCTGACCGGGGGGATCCAAGAGACCCAGTACTTC.

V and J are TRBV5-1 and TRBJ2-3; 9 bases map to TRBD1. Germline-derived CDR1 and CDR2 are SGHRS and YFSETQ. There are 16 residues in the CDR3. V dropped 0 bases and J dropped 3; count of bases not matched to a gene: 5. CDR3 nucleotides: TGCGCCAGCAGCTTGGGACCGGGACAGGGTACAGATACGCAGTATTTT. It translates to CASSLGPGQGTDTQYF.

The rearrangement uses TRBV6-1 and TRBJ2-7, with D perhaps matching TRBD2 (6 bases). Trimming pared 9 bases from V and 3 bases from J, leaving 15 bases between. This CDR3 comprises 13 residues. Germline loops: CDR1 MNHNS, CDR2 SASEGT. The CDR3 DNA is TGTGCCAGTTTGACGGGGGAGATCTACGAGCAGTACTTC. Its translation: CASLTGEIYEQYF.

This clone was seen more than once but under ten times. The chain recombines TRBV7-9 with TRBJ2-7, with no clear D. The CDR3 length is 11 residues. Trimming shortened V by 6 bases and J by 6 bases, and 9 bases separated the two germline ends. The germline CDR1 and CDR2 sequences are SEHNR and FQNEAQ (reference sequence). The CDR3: CASSSAGEQYF. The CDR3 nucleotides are TGTGCCAGCAGTTCTGCCGGCGAGCAGTACTTC.

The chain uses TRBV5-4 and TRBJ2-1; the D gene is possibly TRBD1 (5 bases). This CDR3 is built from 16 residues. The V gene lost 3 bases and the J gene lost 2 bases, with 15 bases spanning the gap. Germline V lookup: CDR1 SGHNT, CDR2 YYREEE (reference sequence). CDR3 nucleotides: TGTGCCAGCAGCTGGGGCCGGGCCCCTACCTACAATGAGCAGTTCTTC. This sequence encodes CASSWGRAPTYNEQFF.

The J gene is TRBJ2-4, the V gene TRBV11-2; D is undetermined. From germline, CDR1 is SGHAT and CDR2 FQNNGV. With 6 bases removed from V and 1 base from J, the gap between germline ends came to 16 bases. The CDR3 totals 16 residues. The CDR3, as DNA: TGTGCCAGCAGTCCAACGGCCGACAAGGCCAAAAACATTCAGTACTTC. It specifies CASSPTADKAKNIQYF. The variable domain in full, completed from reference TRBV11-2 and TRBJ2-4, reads EAGVAQSPRYKIIEKRQSVAFWCNPISGHATLYWYQQILGQGPKLLIQFQNNGVVDDSQLPKDRFSAERLKGVDSTLKIQPAKLEDSAVYLCASSPTADKAKNIQYFGAGTRLSVL.

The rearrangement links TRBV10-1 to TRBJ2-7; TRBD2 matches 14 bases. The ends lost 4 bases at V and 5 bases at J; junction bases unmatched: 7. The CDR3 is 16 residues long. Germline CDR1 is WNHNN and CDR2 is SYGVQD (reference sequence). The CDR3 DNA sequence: TGCGCCAGCAGTGGAGGGACTAGCGGGAGAAGCGACGAGCAGTACTTC. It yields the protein CASSGGTSGRSDEQYF.

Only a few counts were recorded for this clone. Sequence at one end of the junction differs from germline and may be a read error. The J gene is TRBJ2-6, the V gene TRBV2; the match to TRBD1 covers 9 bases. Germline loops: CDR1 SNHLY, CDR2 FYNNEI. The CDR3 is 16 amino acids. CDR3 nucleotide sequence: TGTGCCAGCACTGAGACAGGGGGAACTGGGGCCAACGGCCTGACTTTC. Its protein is CASTETGGTGANGLTF.